This record covers a single TCR beta chain. Its target is not known. The CDR3 totals 14 residues. Trimming left V 5 bases short and J 1 base short, with 11 bases between. The TCRbeta library was prepared with unique molecular identifiers. One entry per CDR3 protein, called by TCRdb with MiXCR from the PCR reads. Of about 130,000 distinct CDR3 sequences in the sample, roughly 9.7% were seen once. This sample was included in a study of T-cell reconstitution after alpha-beta-depleted transplantation in children. Study observations and caveats: There were reportedly several hundred expanded graft clones from which alpha-beta T cells came about two months after transplant.

The source material was PBMCs, mostly from graft donor cells, sampled 180 days after TCRalphabeta/CD19-depleted stem cell transplant. The V and J genes are TRBV12-3 or TRBV12-4 and TRBJ1-1; D not certain. This receptor was taken from a girl less than two years old who had a stem cell transplant for combined immunodeficiency, so the T cells may come from the graft donor. CDR3 nucleotide sequence: TGTGCCAGCAGTCAGAGACGGCAGAACACTGAAGCTTTCTTT. This codes for CASSQRRQNTEAFF.